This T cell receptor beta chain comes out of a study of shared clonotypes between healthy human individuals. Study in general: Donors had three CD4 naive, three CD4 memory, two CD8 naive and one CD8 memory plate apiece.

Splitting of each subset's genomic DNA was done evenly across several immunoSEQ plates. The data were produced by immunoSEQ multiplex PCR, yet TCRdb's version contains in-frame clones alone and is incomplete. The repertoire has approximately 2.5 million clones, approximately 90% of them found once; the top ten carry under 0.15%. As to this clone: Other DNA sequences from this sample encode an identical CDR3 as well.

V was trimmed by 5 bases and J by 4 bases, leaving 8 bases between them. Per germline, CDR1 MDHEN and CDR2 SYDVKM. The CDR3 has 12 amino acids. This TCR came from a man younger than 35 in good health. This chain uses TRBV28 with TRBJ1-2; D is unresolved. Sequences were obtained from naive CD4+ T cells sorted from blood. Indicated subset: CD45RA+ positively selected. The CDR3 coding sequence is TGTGCCAGCAGTCTAGGACCCTATGGCTACACCTTC. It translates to CASSLGPYGYTF.